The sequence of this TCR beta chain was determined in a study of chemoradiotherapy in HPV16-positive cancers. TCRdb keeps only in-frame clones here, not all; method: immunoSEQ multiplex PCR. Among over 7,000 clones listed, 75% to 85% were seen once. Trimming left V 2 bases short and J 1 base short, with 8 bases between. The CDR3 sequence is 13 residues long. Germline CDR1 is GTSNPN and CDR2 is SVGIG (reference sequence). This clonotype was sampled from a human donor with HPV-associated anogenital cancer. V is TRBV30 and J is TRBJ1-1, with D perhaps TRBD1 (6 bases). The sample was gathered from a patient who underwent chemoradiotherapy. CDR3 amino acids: CAWSTDRNTEAFF. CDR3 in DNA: TGTGCCTGGAGTACGGACAGGAACACTGAAGCTTTCTTT.